Following are 8 T cell receptor beta chains from one sample sequenced in a study of coeliac disease. The table came from immunoSEQ multiplex PCR; TCRdb's copy has only in-frame clones and leaves some out. This table holds fewer than 5,000 clones, approximately 74% found once. The sequencing input was lamina propria lymphocytes from the gut. Source of these receptors: a woman younger than 35 with active celiac disease.

This chain connects TRBV6-1 to TRBJ2-5; D unresolved. V was pared by 5 bases and J by 2 bases, with 9 bases between. CDR3 length: 13 amino acids. Per the germline V gene, CDR1 is MNHNS and CDR2 is SASEGT. CDR3 bases: TGTGCCAGCAGTAACAATGCTCAAGAGACCCAGTACTTC. It yields the protein CASSNNAQETQYF.

CDR3 sequence (DNA): TGTGCCAGTAGTACGGGACTAGCGGGAGGGTACAATGAGCAGTTCTTC. It is translated as CASSTGLAGGYNEQFF. The chain recombines TRBV19 with TRBJ2-1; 16 nucleotides match TRBD2. Germline V gene sequence: CDR1 LNHDA, CDR2 SQIVND (reference sequence). After removal of 4 bases from V and 4 bases from J, the junction contained 1 base not matched to a gene. This CDR3 is 16 amino acids long. Filled out from reference TRBV19 and TRBJ2-1, the complete variable domain reads DGGITQSPKYLFRKEGQNVTLSCEQNLNHDAMYWYRQDPGQGLRLIYYSQIVNDFQKGDIAEGYSVSREKKESFPLTVTSAQKNPTAFYLCASSTGLAGGYNEQFFGPGTRLTVL.

The chain carries TRBV7-9 and TRBJ1-2; D call uncertain. Germline CDR1 SEHNR, CDR2 FQNEAQ (reference sequence). CDR3 length: 13 residues. The V end was cut by 1 base, the J end by 6 bases, with 9 bases between. CDR3: CASSLVSGNGYTF. CDR3 DNA sequence: TGTGCCAGCAGCTTAGTATCGGGGAATGGCTACACCTTC.

The chain joins TRBV11-2 to TRBJ2-5; D not resolved. The germline V gene has CDR1 SGHAT and CDR2 FQNNGV. CDR3 length: 15 amino acids. The V and J ends lost 1 base and 3 bases respectively, with 12 bases between them. The CDR3 sequence is CASSLAGGTKETQYF. The CDR3 DNA sequence: TGTGCCAGCAGCTTAGCTGGCGGCACCAAAGAGACCCAGTACTTC.

CDR3 sequence (DNA): TGTGCCAGCAGCGTAATGCCAGGGGGCCCCTACGAGCAGTACTTC. Protein product: CASSVMPGGPYEQYF. This sequence joins TRBV9 and TRBJ2-7; TRBD1 aligns across 8 bases. The CDR3 covers 15 residues. Germline trimming cut 1 base from V and 2 bases from J; bases unmatched to any gene: 5. Looked up from germline, CDR1 is SGDLS and CDR2 is YYNGEE.

The genes are TRBV7-3 and TRBJ2-3; TRBD2 aligns across 8 bases. Trimming removed 6 bases from V and 3 bases from J; junction bases left unmatched: 8. The CDR3 spans 15 residues. CDR1 is SGHTA and CDR2 is FQGTGA in the germline V gene. CDR3 coding DNA: TGTGCCAGCAGTATAGCGGGGAAGGGGACAGATACGCAGTATTTT. Translated: CASSIAGKGTDTQYF. The full variable domain, completed using reference TRBV7-3 and TRBJ2-3, is GAGVSQTPSNKVTEKGKYVELRCDPISGHTALYWYRQSLGQGPEFLIYFQGTGAADDSGLPNDRFFAVRPEGSVSTLKIQRTERGDSAVYLCASSIAGKGTDTQYFGPGTRLTVL.

This clone was observed a handful of times. V is TRBV7-3 and J is TRBJ2-7, with 11 bases fitting TRBD2. The CDR3 is 14 residues long. CDR1 and CDR2 from the germline V gene are SGHTA and FQGTGA. Germline trimming cut 5 bases from V and 6 bases from J; bases unmatched to any gene: 6. CDR3 DNA sequence: TGTGCCAGCAGCATTAGCGGGGGGGCCGGCGAGCAGTACTTC. Translating it yields CASSISGGAGEQYF.

The chain is built from TRBV5-1 and TRBJ2-7, with 10 bases fitting TRBD2. Germline trimming cut 5 bases from V and 6 bases from J; bases unmatched to any gene: 11. The CDR3 spans 15 residues. The germline CDR1 and CDR2 sequences are SGHRS and YFSETQ. This chain's CDR3 is CASRKKREGPSEQYF. The CDR3 DNA reads as TGCGCCAGCAGGAAGAAGCGGGAGGGTCCCAGCGAGCAGTACTTC.